A single sample is the source of the 12 T cell receptor beta chains below, sequenced in a study of OX40 agonist ivuxolimab in advanced cancers. Libraries were prepared by immunoSEQ multiplex PCR; TCRdb keeps only in-frame clonotypes and omits some of them. The sample carries approximately 90,000 clones, nearly 90% recorded once. Sample: CD4+ or CD8+ T cells sorted from blood, taken in a trial of the OX40 agonist ivuxolimab. These receptors were collected from an adult with an advanced solid tumor such as melanoma, head and neck, liver or kidney cancer.

The CDR3: CASSLSDRNTEAFF. In DNA, the CDR3 is TGTGCCAGCAGCCTATCCGACAGGAACACTGAAGCTTTCTTT. The chain carries TRBV7-9 and TRBJ1-1; possible D gene TRBD1, 5 bases. From germline, CDR1 is SEHNR and CDR2 FQNEAQ (reference sequence). V was trimmed by 5 bases and J by 1 base, leaving 11 bases between them. The CDR3 is 14 amino acids.

DNA of the CDR3: TGTGCCAGTAGTATATTCAACACTGAAGCTTTCTTT. It yields the protein CASSIFNTEAFF. The V call is TRBV19, the J call TRBJ1-1, with unresolved D. CDR3 length equals 12 residues. CDR1 is LNHDA and CDR2 is SQIVND in the germline V gene (reference sequence). Trimming took off 2 bases at V and 2 bases at J, with 3 bases between the two ends.

The V and J genes are TRBV9 and TRBJ2-3; D is uncertain. CDR3 length: 12 amino acids. Trimming pared 3 bases from V and 8 bases from J, leaving 10 bases between. Germline CDR1 is SGDLS and CDR2 is YYNGEE. Here the CDR3 reads CASSETFGTQYF. CDR3 in DNA: TGTGCCAGCAGCGAGACTTTCGGTACGCAGTATTTT.

The chain uses TRBV5-1 and TRBJ1-6, with 7 positions matching TRBD1. Looked up from germline, CDR1 is SGHRS and CDR2 is YFSETQ. The trim removed 8 bases at V and 4 bases at J, leaving 12 bases unmatched. The CDR3 runs to 16 residues. CDR3 protein: CASSGGAGNYNSPLHF. In DNA, the CDR3 is TGCGCCAGTTCAGGGGGGGCAGGGAATTATAATTCACCCCTCCACTTT.

This rearrangement joins TRBV19 to TRBJ2-5; 8 positions agree with TRBD2. The CDR3 covers 15 residues. J was trimmed by 5 bases and V by 6 bases; bases with no gene match: 11. CDR1 and CDR2 from the germline V gene are LNHDA and SQIVND (reference sequence). The CDR3 nucleotides read TGTGCCAGTAGAAGGACGGGGGGGCCGCAGGAGACCCAGTACTTC. Its protein is CASRRTGGPQETQYF.

This chain joins TRBV6-5 and TRBJ1-4, with 8 nucleotides matching TRBD1. CDR1 and CDR2 from the germline V gene are MNHEY and SVGAGI. The length of the CDR3 is 14 residues. J was trimmed by 7 bases and V by 4 bases; bases with no gene match: 5. For the CDR3, the DNA is TGTGCCAGCAGTTCGGACAGGGTGCGTGAAAAACTGTTTTTT. Amino acid sequence: CASSSDRVREKLFF.

The chain recombines TRBV10-1 with TRBJ2-6; 10 nucleotides match TRBD2. The CDR3 sequence is 18 residues long. V was pared by 2 bases and J by 0 bases, with 4 bases of the junction left unmatched. The germline V gene has CDR1 WNHNN and CDR2 SYGVQD (reference sequence). CDR3 bases: TGCGCCAGCAGTGAGACTAGCGGGGCCCACTCTGGGGCCAACGTCCTGACTTTC. This gives the protein CASSETSGAHSGANVLTF.

The chain has TRBV5-4 and TRBJ2-7; 7 positions agree with TRBD2. The CDR3 totals 15 residues. Looked up from germline, CDR1 is SGHNT and CDR2 is YYREEE (reference sequence). V dropped 2 bases and J dropped 1; count of bases not matched to a gene: 6. As DNA, the CDR3 is TGTGCCAGCAGCTTTCCTAGCGGCTCATCCTACGAGCAGTACTTC. Translated: CASSFPSGSSYEQYF.

The chain joins TRBV11-2 to TRBJ2-3; TRBD2 is a possible D gene (7 bases). The V gene lost 5 bases and the J gene lost 5 bases, with 17 bases spanning the gap. CDR3 size: 15 residues. Germline CDR1 and CDR2: SGHAT and FQNNGV. The CDR3 loop reads CASSAGEGGEDTQYF. The CDR3 nucleotides read TGTGCCAGCAGCGCAGGAGAGGGGGGGGAAGATACGCAGTATTTT.

The CDR3, as DNA: TGTGCCAGCAGCCCCGCTCTGGGCAGCCCCGCAACTAATGAAAAACTGTTTTTT. This gives the protein CASSPALGSPATNEKLFF. The chain employs TRBV7-2 and TRBJ1-4; no definite D call. This CDR3 has 18 amino acids. With 5 bases removed from V and 0 bases from J, the gap between germline ends came to 19 bases. Per the germline V gene, CDR1 is SGHTA and CDR2 is FQGNSA.

This clone was observed once. The chain couples TRBV6-6 to TRBJ1-1; D ambiguous. The CDR3 is 13 amino acids. V lost 2 bases, J lost 10 bases, and 14 bases lay in between. The germline V gene encodes CDR1 MNHNY and CDR2 SVGAGI (reference sequence). The CDR3 DNA reads TGTGCCAGCAGTTACGATTTGTCTCGGTTAGCTTTCTTT. Translating it yields CASSYDLSRLAFF.

This clone was detected once. An end of the junction does not agree with germline; a read error may underlie this. V gene TRBV11-2 combines with J gene TRBJ1-1; D is undetermined. There are 13 residues in the CDR3. Germline V gene lookup returns CDR1 SGHAT and CDR2 FQNNGV. CDR3 nucleotides: TGTGCCAGCAGCTTAGATAGGAACAGTGAAGCTTTCTTT. This gives the protein CASSLDRNSEAFF.